Each of the 29 T cell receptor beta chains below was sequenced from the same sample in a study of T-cell reconstitution after alpha-beta-depleted transplantation in children. Unique molecular identifiers featured in how the TCRbeta library was prepared. Using its own MiXCR run on the PCR reads, TCRdb lists one record per CDR3 protein. The top ten hold just over 2% of the sample, which has 480,000 or so distinct CDR3 sequences, roughly a tenth seen once. The sample consisted of PBMCs, taken before TCRalphabeta/CD19-depleted stem cell transplant. The receptors derive from a child aged 2-15 years with inherited bone marrow failure, due to receive a stem cell transplant.

In this sample, this clonotype turned up many times. The rearrangement joins TRBV27 to TRBJ2-2; weak D call: TRBD1 (6 bases). The V gene lost 7 bases and the J gene lost 3 bases, with 12 bases spanning the gap. Germline V gene data show CDR1 as MNHEY and CDR2 as SMNVEV (reference sequence). This CDR3 comprises 14 residues. CDR3 nucleotide sequence: TGTGCCAGCACCTTAGGGGGAGACACCGGGGAGCTGTTTTTT. Protein sequence: CASTLGGDTGELFF.

This clonotype has ten or more counts. CDR3 bases: TGTGCCAGCAGTTACTTCTACATGGTAGGGGGCAATGAGCAGTTCTTC. Protein sequence: CASSYFYMVGGNEQFF. The chain has TRBV6-5 and TRBJ2-1, with D maybe TRBD1 (6 bases). V lost 1 base, J lost 6 bases, and 16 bases lay in between. This CDR3 has 16 amino acids. Germline CDR1 and CDR2: MNHEY and SVGAGI.

This clonotype has ten or more counts. The V and J genes are TRBV12-3 or TRBV12-4 and TRBJ1-2; no clear D gene. Trimming removed 3 bases from V and 4 bases from J, with 9 bases in between. The CDR3 extends over 13 amino acids. CDR3 sequence reads: CASSLEGGYGYTF. CDR3 DNA sequence: TGTGCCAGCAGTTTGGAGGGCGGCTATGGCTACACCTTC.

The table lists this clonotype with a few counts. This chain uses TRBV20-1 with TRBJ2-7; 14 bases fit TRBD2. The trim removed 0 bases at V and 3 bases at J, leaving 4 bases unmatched. The CDR3 extends over 16 amino acids. Germline V CDR1 and CDR2: DFQATT, SNEGSKA (reference sequence). CDR3 sequence: CSARDLGLAGVYEQYF. CDR3 nucleotide sequence: TGCAGTGCTAGAGACCTGGGACTAGCGGGAGTCTACGAGCAGTACTTC.

At least ten counts were recorded for this clonotype. This chain joins TRBV29-1 and TRBJ2-5; a weak D match, TRBD1 (5 bases). The CDR3 consists of 14 residues. Germline CDR1 reads SQVTM; CDR2 reads ANQGSEA. Trimming left V 3 bases short and J 1 base short, with 12 bases between. The CDR3 loop is CSVDATGAQETQYF. In DNA, the CDR3 is TGCAGCGTTGATGCTACAGGAGCCCAAGAGACCCAGTACTTC. The variable domain in full, with the rest retrieved from reference TRBV29-1 and TRBJ2-5, is SAVISQKPSRDICQRGTSLTIQCQVDSQVTMMFWYRQQPGQSLTLIATANQGSEATYESGFVIDKFPISRPNLTFSTLTVSNMSPEDSSIYLCSVDATGAQETQYFGPGTRLLVL.

This clonotype was seen ten or more times. The chain's CDR3 is CASSVELAGEETQYF. The CDR3, as DNA: TGTGCCAGCAGCGTAGAACTAGCGGGAGAAGAGACCCAGTACTTC. V and J are TRBV9 and TRBJ2-5; 11 nucleotides line up with TRBD2. The CDR3 has 15 amino acids. V lost 0 bases and J lost 3; bases outside the gene matches: 1. Germline V gene data show CDR1 as SGDLS and CDR2 as YYNGEE.

This clonotype was counted at least ten times. The rearrangement uses TRBV6-5 and TRBJ1-2, with 9 nucleotides matching TRBD1. The CDR3 spans 13 residues. Germline V gene lookup returns CDR1 MNHEY and CDR2 SVGAGI. Trimming took 4 bases from V and 7 from J; bases not matched to a gene: 4. The CDR3 DNA follows: TGTGCCAGCAGTTTGGGGACAGGGTTTGGCTACACCTTC. As protein: CASSLGTGFGYTF.

As for this clonotype: A read error may explain this, as a much larger clone is one base away. The V gene is TRBV4-3, the J gene TRBJ2-2; 7 bases fit TRBD1. CDR3 length equals 18 residues. Germline V gene data show CDR1 as LGHNA and CDR2 as YSLEER. After removal of 2 bases from V and 9 bases from J, the junction contained 18 bases not matched to a gene. The CDR3 bases are TGCGCCAGCAGCCAACGGGGACAGAGGGCGTTTTTGTTCAGGGAGCTGTTTTTT. It translates to CASSQRGQRAFLFRELFF.

This clonotype has ten or more counts. The chain recombines TRBV5-1 with TRBJ2-1; 8 bases fit TRBD1. This CDR3 is built from 16 residues. From germline, CDR1 is SGHRS and CDR2 YFSETQ. With V trimmed by 1 base and J by 9 bases, 12 bases remained unmatched. In DNA form, the CDR3 reads TGCGCCAGCAGCTTGCAATCAGGGGGCGCTGGGACTGAGCAGTTCTTC. Translating gives CASSLQSGGAGTEQFF. The full variable domain, its missing parts supplied by reference TRBV5-1 and TRBJ2-1, is KAGVTQTPRYLIKTRGQQVTLSCSPISGHRSVSWYQQTPGQGLQFLFEYFSETQRNKGNFPGRFSGRQFSNSRSEMNVSTLELGDSALYLCASSLQSGGAGTEQFFGPGTRLTVL.

This clonotype was seen a handful of times. This chain links TRBV6-5 with TRBJ2-4, with D perhaps TRBD1 or TRBD2 (6 bases each). The CDR3 is made up of 15 amino acids. Germline V lookup: CDR1 MNHEY, CDR2 SVGAGI. Trimming left V 4 bases short and J 1 base short, with 11 bases between. CDR3 sequence (DNA): TGTGCCAGCAGTTTTCGGGGGCCCGCCAAAAACATTCAGTACTTC. Its protein is CASSFRGPAKNIQYF.

This clonotype showed up many times. The rearrangement joins TRBV20-1 to TRBJ2-3; D call uncertain. CDR3 length equals 11 residues. V lost 5 bases, J lost 2 bases, and 5 bases lay in between. The germline V gene has CDR1 DFQATT and CDR2 SNEGSKA (reference sequence). CDR3 DNA: TGCAGTGCTCCCCCCACAGATACGCAGTATTTT. Protein: CSAPPTDTQYF.

This clonotype has just a few counts. The chain recombines TRBV19 with TRBJ2-2; no clear D. The ends were cut back, 11 bases at V and 0 bases at J, with 10 bases in the middle. The length of the CDR3 is 13 residues. Germline CDR1 LNHDA, CDR2 SQIVND (reference sequence). The CDR3 sequence is CASADPNTGELFF. The CDR3 DNA sequence: TGTGCCTCGGCCGACCCGAACACCGGGGAGCTGTTTTTT.

This clonotype was observed many times. Written as DNA, the CDR3 is TGTGCCAGCAGCTTCAGACTAGCGGGAGAAGGGTACAATGAGCAGTTCTTC. It translates to CASSFRLAGEGYNEQFF. This chain joins TRBV7-9 and TRBJ2-1; 12 bases agree with TRBD2. This CDR3 spans 17 amino acids. The V segment lost 3 bases and the J segment 4 bases; nucleotides outside the gene matches: 7. CDR1 and CDR2 (germline): SEHNR, FQNEAQ (reference sequence).

This clonotype has at least ten counts. The chain joins TRBV10-3 to TRBJ2-5; D is possibly TRBD1 (6 bases). CDR3 size: 17 residues. Trimming shortened V by 0 bases and J by 3 bases, and 17 bases separated the two germline ends. Germline lookup yields CDR1 ENHRY and CDR2 SYGVKD. CDR3 bases: TGTGCCATCAGTGAGTCGACTGGGGGCTGGCGGAAAGAGACCCAGTACTTC. Protein product: CAISESTGGWRKETQYF.

This clonotype was observed a handful of times. The CDR3 region is CASSLGETGQGPLRYGYTF. CDR3 nucleotide sequence: TGTGCCAGCAGCTTAGGCGAGACGGGACAGGGGCCACTTCGATATGGCTACACCTTC. The chain is built from TRBV7-9 and TRBJ1-2; TRBD1 aligns across 10 bases. CDR1 and CDR2 from the germline V gene are SEHNR and FQNEAQ (reference sequence). Trimming at V came to 1 base and at J to 5 bases, leaving 16 bases not matched to a gene. The CDR3 extends over 19 amino acids. Drawing the rest from reference TRBV7-9 and TRBJ1-2, the complete variable domain is DTGVSQNPRHKITKRGQNVTFRCDPISEHNRLYWYRQTLGQGPEFLTYFQNEAQLEKSRLLSDRFSAERPKGSFSTLEIQRTEQGDSAMYLCASSLGETGQGPLRYGYTFGSGTRLTVV.

This clonotype was recorded at least ten times. V and J are TRBV7-2 and TRBJ2-1; 9 nucleotides line up with TRBD1. The V gene's germline CDR1 is SGHTA and CDR2 FQGNSA. This CDR3 spans 17 amino acids. After removal of 4 bases from V and 1 base from J, the junction contained 8 bases not matched to a gene. The DNA for the CDR3 is TGTGCCAGCAGCTGGCACAGGGGGCGAAGTTCCTACAATGAGCAGTTCTTC. It is translated as CASSWHRGRSSYNEQFF.

In its sample, this clonotype was seen many times. The chain couples TRBV12-3 or TRBV12-4 to TRBJ1-1; 9 bases match TRBD1. The CDR3 consists of 15 residues. Germline trimming cut 5 bases from V and 0 bases from J; bases unmatched to any gene: 4. This CDR3 is CASSPGQGMNTEAFF. CDR3 DNA sequence: TGTGCCAGCAGTCCCGGACAGGGGATGAACACTGAAGCTTTCTTT.

The sample holds many counts of this clonotype. The V gene is TRBV20-1, the J gene TRBJ2-5, with 11 bases matching TRBD2. Germline CDR1 and CDR2: DFQATT and SNEGSKA (reference sequence). The V segment lost 4 bases and the J segment 3 bases; nucleotides outside the gene matches: 4. CDR3 length: 14 amino acids. CDR3 protein: CSATKTSGEETQYF. CDR3 coding DNA: TGCAGTGCTACCAAGACTAGCGGGGAAGAGACCCAGTACTTC.

This clonotype was detected many times. The V and J genes are TRBV11-2 and TRBJ2-1; D is unclear. V was clipped by 2 bases and J by 3 bases, with 5 bases between them. From germline, CDR1 is SGHAT and CDR2 FQNNGV. There are 13 residues in the CDR3. For the CDR3, the DNA is TGTGCCAGCAGCTTACATAACTACAATGAGCAGTTCTTC. This sequence encodes CASSLHNYNEQFF. The variable domain in full, with the rest retrieved from reference TRBV11-2 and TRBJ2-1, is EAGVAQSPRYKIIEKRQSVAFWCNPISGHATLYWYQQILGQGPKLLIQFQNNGVVDDSQLPKDRFSAERLKGVDSTLKIQPAKLEDSAVYLCASSLHNYNEQFFGPGTRLTVL.

This clonotype was observed at least ten times. The chain joins TRBV4-2 to TRBJ1-2; possibly TRBD1 for D (5 bases). Trimming took off 1 base at V and 3 bases at J, with 9 bases between the two ends. The CDR3 is 14 residues long. The germline gives CDR1 LGHNA, CDR2 YNFKEQ. CDR3 DNA sequence: TGTGCCAGCAGCCAAGGCGACAGCGACTATGGCTACACCTTC. Its protein is CASSQGDSDYGYTF.

There are a few counts of this clonotype. V and J are TRBV30 and TRBJ2-1; D ambiguous. Germline lookup yields CDR1 GTSNPN and CDR2 SVGIG (reference sequence). There are 12 residues in the CDR3. V was pared by 5 bases and J by 0 bases, with 5 bases between. The CDR3 nucleotides read TGTGCCTGGGGCAGCTCCTACAATGAGCAGTTCTTC. Residues: CAWGSSYNEQFF. The variable domain in full, with the rest retrieved from reference TRBV30 and TRBJ2-1, is SQTIHQWPATLVQPVGSPLSLECTVEGTSNPNLYWYRQAAGRGLQLLFYSVGIGQISSEVPQNLSASRPQDRQFILSSKKLLLSDSGFYLCAWGSSYNEQFFGPGTRLTVL.

With respect to this clonotype: The junction departs from the called germline gene at one end, perhaps through a read error. The rearrangement joins TRBV20-1 to TRBJ2-2; 7 bases are a match to TRBD2. This CDR3 has 17 amino acids. CDR1 is DFQATT and CDR2 is SNEGSKA in the germline V gene (reference sequence). The CDR3, as DNA: TGCAGTGCTAGAGATCGAGTGGGGCCTAGCGGCACCGGGGACCTGTTTTTT. Translation: CSARDRVGPSGTGDLFF.

This clonotype was recorded many times. This chain joins TRBV29-1 and TRBJ2-7; 9 bases match TRBD1. The CDR3 consists of 12 residues. The germline V gene encodes CDR1 SQVTM and CDR2 ANQGSEA. V lost 7 bases to trimming and J lost 3 bases; unmatched junction nucleotides: 4. The CDR3 reads CSARQGGYEQYF. In DNA, the CDR3 is TGCAGCGCCAGACAGGGGGGCTACGAGCAGTACTTC.

V gene TRBV4-1 combines with J gene TRBJ2-5; D is perhaps TRBD1 or TRBD2 (5 bases each). Germline V gene lookup returns CDR1 MGHRA and CDR2 YSYEKL. Trimming removed 0 bases from V and 4 bases from J, with 15 bases in between. CDR3 size: 16 residues. CDR3 bases: TGCGCCAGCAGCCAAGATCGAAGGACTGGGGCAGAGACCCAGTACTTC. Translating gives CASSQDRRTGAETQYF.

This clonotype showed up many times. The chain's CDR3 is CASSYSNWLARSSYNEQFF. The CDR3 nucleotides read TGTGCCAGCAGTTACTCGAATTGGCTAGCGAGAAGCTCCTACAATGAGCAGTTCTTC. The chain links TRBV6-5 to TRBJ2-1, with a tentative D call TRBD2 (6 bases). The V gene lost 0 bases and the J gene lost 0 bases, with 18 bases spanning the gap. Germline values: CDR1 MNHEY, CDR2 SVGAGI. This CDR3 spans 19 amino acids.

This clonotype was seen many times. The chain uses TRBV30 and TRBJ2-1; D not certain. V was cut by 2 bases and J by 2 bases, with 4 bases left in between. Germline-derived CDR1 and CDR2 are GTSNPN and SVGIG (reference sequence). The CDR3 length is 12 residues. The CDR3: CAWSPPYNEQFF. CDR3 in DNA: TGTGCCTGGAGTCCCCCCTACAATGAGCAGTTCTTC. The whole variable domain, remainder taken from reference TRBV30 and TRBJ2-1, is SQTIHQWPATLVQPVGSPLSLECTVEGTSNPNLYWYRQAAGRGLQLLFYSVGIGQISSEVPQNLSASRPQDRQFILSSKKLLLSDSGFYLCAWSPPYNEQFFGPGTRLTVL.

This clonotype was counted many times. The chain joins TRBV5-1 to TRBJ2-7; D might be TRBD2 (6 bases). This CDR3 region has 12 residues. V lost 7 bases and J lost 6, with 14 bases in between. In germline, CDR1 is SGHRS, CDR2 YFSETQ. The CDR3 DNA reads TGCGCCAGCTCGGGGGAAACTTTCGAGCAGTACTTC. Translated, it gives CASSGETFEQYF.

This clonotype was counted many times. The chain is built from TRBV6-2 or TRBV6-3 and TRBJ2-2, with D uncertain. CDR3 length: 16 residues. Germline CDR1 reads MNHEY; CDR2 reads SVGEGT. V gave up 2 bases and J gave up 0 bases, with 10 bases separating them. DNA for the CDR3: TGTGCCAGCAGTTACCCTGTTAGGGCGAACACCGGGGAGCTGTTTTTT. Protein sequence: CASSYPVRANTGELFF.

The chain couples TRBV10-2 to TRBJ2-1; TRBD2 matches at 12 bases. The V gene end was trimmed by 3 bases and the J gene end by 3 bases; junction bases not matched to a gene: 3. There are 16 residues in the CDR3. Germline V gene data show CDR1 as WSHSY and CDR2 as SAAADI. The CDR3 bases are TGCGCCAGCAGTGATACACTAGCGGGAGGCTACAATGAGCAGTTCTTC. It specifies CASSDTLAGGYNEQFF.